The source of this T cell receptor beta chain is a study of T cell changes during pregnancy in multiple sclerosis. The assay was immunoSEQ multiplex PCR, and TCRdb's table has in-frame clones only and misses some. The repertoire holds about 17,000 clones, with approximately 84% as singletons. Germline CDR1 is SNHLY and CDR2 is FYNNEI. The CDR3 runs to 14 residues. V dropped 0 bases and J dropped 0 bases, with 3 bases sitting between them. The chain joins TRBV2 to TRBJ1-5; D is ambiguous. The TCR originated in a female donor in good health, enrolled as a control in a pregnancy study. Source: CD8+ T cells from peripheral blood mononuclear cells, taken in the third trimester of pregnancy. The CDR3 sequence: CASSEANSNQPQHF. In DNA, the CDR3 is TGTGCCAGCAGTGAAGCCAATAGCAATCAGCCCCAGCATTTT.